This T cell receptor beta chain was sequenced during a study of Tregs in tolerant kidney transplant recipients. Turning to the study itself: Recipient Tregs were stimulated with donor B cells plus IL-2 for approximately 17 days.

This clone appeared a few times. Its antigen is unidentified. Germline lookup yields CDR1 MDHEN and CDR2 SYDVKM. This CDR3 contains 18 residues. Trimming cost V 2 bases and J 0 bases, with 17 bases left between them. The data were produced by immunoSEQ multiplex PCR, yet TCRdb's version contains in-frame clones alone and is incomplete. The profile shows about 11,000 clones, about 93% of them singletons. This sequence joins TRBV28 and TRBJ1-5; possible D gene TRBD1, 5 bases. This TCR came from a human patient who received a combined kidney and bone marrow transplant. The sample in question was Tregs from blood cultured with allogeneic cells, obtained before the transplant. CDR3 amino acids: CASSLVRGWGDSNQPQHF. CDR3 sequence (DNA): TGTGCCAGCAGTTTAGTCCGCGGGTGGGGGGATAGCAATCAGCCCCAGCATTTT.